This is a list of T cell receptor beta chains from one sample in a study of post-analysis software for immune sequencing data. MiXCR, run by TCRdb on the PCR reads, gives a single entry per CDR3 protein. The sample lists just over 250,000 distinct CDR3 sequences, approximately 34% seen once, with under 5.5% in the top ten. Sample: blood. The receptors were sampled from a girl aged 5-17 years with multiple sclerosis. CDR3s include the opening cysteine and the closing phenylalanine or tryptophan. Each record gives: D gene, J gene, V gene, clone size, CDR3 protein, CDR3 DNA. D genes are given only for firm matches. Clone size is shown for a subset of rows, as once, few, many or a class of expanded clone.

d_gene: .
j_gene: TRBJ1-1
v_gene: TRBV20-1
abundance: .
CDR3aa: CSVNSAGRTEAFF
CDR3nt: TGCAGTGTTAACAGTGCAGGACGAACTGAAGCTTTCTTT

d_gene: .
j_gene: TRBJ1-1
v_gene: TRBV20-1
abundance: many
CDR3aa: CSAIPPLLPTEAFF
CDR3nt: TGCAGTGCTATCCCCCCGCTTCTCCCAACTGAAGCTTTCTTT

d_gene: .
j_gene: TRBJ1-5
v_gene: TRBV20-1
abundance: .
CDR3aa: CSASADGLDQPQHF
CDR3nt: TGCAGTGCTTCAGCTGACGGATTAGATCAGCCCCAGCATTTT

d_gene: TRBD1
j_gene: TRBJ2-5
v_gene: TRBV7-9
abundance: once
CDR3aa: CASSVGGRPQETQYF
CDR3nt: TGTGCCAGCAGCGTAGGGGGCAGACCACAAGAGACCCAGTACTTC

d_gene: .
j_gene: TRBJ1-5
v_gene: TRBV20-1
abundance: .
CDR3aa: CSARDQGSQPQHF
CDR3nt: TGCAGTGCTAGAGATCAAGGGAGTCAGCCCCAGCATTTT

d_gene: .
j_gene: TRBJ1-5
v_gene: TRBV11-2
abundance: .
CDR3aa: CASSPVQGDNQPQHF
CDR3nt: TGTGCCAGCAGCCCAGTTCAGGGAGACAATCAGCCCCAGCATTTT

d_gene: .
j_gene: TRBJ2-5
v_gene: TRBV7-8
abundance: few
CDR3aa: CASEGGGETQYF
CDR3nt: TGTGCCAGCGAGGGGGGTGGAGAGACCCAGTACTTC

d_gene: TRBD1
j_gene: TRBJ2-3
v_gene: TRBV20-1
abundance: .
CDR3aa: CSAGEAQGKNMDTQYF
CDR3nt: TGCAGTGCTGGAGAGGCACAGGGGAAGAATATGGATACGCAGTATTTT

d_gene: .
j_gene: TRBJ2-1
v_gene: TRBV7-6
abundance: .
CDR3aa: CASSLVGGTKHNEQFF
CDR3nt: TGTGCCAGCAGCTTAGTGGGGGGGACAAAACACAATGAGCAGTTCTTC

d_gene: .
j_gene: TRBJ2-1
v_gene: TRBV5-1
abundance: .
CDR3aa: CASSLAQETQFF
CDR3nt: TGCGCCAGCAGCTTGGCCCAAGAGACCCAGTTCTTC

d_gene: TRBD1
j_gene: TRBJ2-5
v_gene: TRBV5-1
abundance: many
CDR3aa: CASSAQWGQDHQETQYF
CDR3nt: TGCGCCAGCAGCGCACAGTGGGGACAGGACCATCAAGAGACCCAGTACTTC

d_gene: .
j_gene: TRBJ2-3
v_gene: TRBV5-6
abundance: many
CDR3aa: CASRIWDGSSSTDTQYF
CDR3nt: TGTGCCAGCAGGATATGGGACGGGTCATCTAGCACAGATACGCAGTATTTT

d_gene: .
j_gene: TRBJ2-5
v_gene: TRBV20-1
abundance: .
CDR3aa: CSARVRQETQYF
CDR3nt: TGCAGTGCTAGAGTAAGACAAGAGACCCAGTACTTC

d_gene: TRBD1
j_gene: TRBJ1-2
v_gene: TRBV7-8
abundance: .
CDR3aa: CASSLAGTGQEGYTF
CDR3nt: TGTGCCAGCAGCTTAGCCGGGACAGGGCAGGAGGGCTACACCTTC

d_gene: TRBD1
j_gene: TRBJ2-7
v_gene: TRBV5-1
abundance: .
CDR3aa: CASSLTGGLGEQYF
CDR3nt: TGCGCCAGCAGCTTGACAGGGGGCCTGGGCGAGCAGTACTTC

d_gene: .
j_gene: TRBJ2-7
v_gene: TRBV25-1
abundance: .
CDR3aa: CATLGFPEQYF
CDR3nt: TGTGCCACCCTGGGGTTTCCCGAGCAGTACTTC

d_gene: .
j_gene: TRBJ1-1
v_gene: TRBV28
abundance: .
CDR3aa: CASTSSGTEAFF
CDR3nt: TGTGCCAGCACCTCTTCGGGGACTGAAGCTTTCTTT

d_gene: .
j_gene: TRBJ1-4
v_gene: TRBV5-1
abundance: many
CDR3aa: CASSGQTRTNEKLFF
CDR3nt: TGCGCCAGCAGCGGTCAGACCAGAACTAATGAAAAACTGTTTTTT

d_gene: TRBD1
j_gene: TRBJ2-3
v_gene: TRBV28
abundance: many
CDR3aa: CASSVSGTGAPDTQYF
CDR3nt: TGTGCCAGCAGTGTGAGCGGGACAGGGGCACCAGATACGCAGTATTTT

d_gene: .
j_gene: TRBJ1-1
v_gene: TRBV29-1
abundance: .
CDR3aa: CSVDGGRWSEAFF
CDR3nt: TGCAGCGTTGACGGGGGGAGGTGGTCTGAAGCTTTCTTT

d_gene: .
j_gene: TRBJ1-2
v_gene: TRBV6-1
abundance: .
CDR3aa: CASSTAGEGYGYTF
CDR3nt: TGTGCCAGCAGTACCGCGGGGGAGGGCTATGGCTACACCTTC

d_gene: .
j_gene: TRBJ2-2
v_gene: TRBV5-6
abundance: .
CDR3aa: CASSLDTNTGELFF
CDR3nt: TGTGCCAGCAGCTTAGACACGAACACCGGGGAGCTGTTTTTT

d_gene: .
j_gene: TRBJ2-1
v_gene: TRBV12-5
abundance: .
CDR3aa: CASGPGRGPYNEQFF
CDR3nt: TGTGCTAGTGGTCCTGGGAGGGGGCCTTACAATGAGCAGTTCTTC